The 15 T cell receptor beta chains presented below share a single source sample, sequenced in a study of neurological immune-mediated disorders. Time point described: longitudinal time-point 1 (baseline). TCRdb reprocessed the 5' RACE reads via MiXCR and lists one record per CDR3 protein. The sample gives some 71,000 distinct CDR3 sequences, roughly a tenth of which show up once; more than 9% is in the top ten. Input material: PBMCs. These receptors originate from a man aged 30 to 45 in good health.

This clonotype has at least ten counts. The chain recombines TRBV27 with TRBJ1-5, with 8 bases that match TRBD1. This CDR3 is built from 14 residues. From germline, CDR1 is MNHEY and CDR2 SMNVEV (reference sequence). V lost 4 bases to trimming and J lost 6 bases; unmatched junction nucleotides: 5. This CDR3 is CASSSQGASQPQHF. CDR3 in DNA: TGTGCCAGCAGTTCTCAGGGGGCTAGTCAGCCCCAGCATTTT.

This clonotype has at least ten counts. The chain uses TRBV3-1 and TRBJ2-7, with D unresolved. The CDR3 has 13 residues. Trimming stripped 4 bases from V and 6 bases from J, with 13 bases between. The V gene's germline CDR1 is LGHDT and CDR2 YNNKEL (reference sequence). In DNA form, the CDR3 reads TGTGCCAGCAGCCCAGACCCGGTGGGCGAGCAGTACTTC. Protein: CASSPDPVGEQYF.

The CDR3, as DNA: TGTGCCAGCAGTTTTGGACAGGTAGACAATGAGCAGTTCTTC. Translation gives CASSFGQVDNEQFF. The chain has TRBV12-3 or TRBV12-4 and TRBJ2-1; 7 positions match TRBD1. Losses at the gene ends were 3 bases for V and 5 bases for J; bases not matched to a gene: 4. The CDR3 covers 14 residues.

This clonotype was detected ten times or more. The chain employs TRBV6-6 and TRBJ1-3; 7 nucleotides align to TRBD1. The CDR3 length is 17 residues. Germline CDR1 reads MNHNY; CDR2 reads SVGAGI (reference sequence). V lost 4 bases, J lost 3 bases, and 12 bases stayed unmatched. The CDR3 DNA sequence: TGTGCCAGCAGTTCCCGTACCCAAGGGGGCTTTGGAAACACCATATATTTT. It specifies CASSSRTQGGFGNTIYF.

CDR3 region: CASSSLVGGVADTQYF. The CDR3 DNA sequence: TGTGCCAGCAGCTCTTTGGTGGGAGGGGTAGCAGATACGCAGTATTTT. This rearrangement joins TRBV7-2 to TRBJ2-3; 7 bases are a match to TRBD2. The CDR3 runs 16 residues. From germline, CDR1 is SGHTA and CDR2 FQGNSA. Trimming cost V 4 bases and J 4 bases; bases outside gene matches: 11.

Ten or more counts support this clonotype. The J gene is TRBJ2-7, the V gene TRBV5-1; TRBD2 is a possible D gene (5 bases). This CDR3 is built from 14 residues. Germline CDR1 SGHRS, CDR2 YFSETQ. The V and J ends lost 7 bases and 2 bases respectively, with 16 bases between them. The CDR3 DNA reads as TGCGCCAGCCGAGTCGGCCCTAGCACCTACGAGCAGTACTTC. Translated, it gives CASRVGPSTYEQYF.

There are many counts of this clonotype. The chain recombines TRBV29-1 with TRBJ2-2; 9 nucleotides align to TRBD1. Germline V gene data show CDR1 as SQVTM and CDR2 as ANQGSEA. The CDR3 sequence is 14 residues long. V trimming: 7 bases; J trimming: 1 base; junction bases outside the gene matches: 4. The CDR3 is CSAPGQGNTGELFF. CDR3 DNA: TGCAGCGCTCCGGGACAGGGGAACACCGGGGAGCTGTTTTTT.

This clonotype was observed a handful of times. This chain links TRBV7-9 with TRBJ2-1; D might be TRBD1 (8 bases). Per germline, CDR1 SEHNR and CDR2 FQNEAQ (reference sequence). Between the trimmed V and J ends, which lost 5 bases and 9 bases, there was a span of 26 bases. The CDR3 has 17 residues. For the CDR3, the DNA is TGTGCCAGCAGCGCCAGGGGGGGCAGGGGGCCCCTCGGTGAGCAGTTCTTC. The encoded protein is CASSARGGRGPLGEQFF.

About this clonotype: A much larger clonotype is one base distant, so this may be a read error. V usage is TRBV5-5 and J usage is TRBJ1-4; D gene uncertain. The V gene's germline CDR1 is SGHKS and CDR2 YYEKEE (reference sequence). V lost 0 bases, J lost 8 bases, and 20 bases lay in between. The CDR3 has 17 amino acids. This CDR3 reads CASSLDRSGRVVEKLFF. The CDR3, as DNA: TGTGCCAGCAGCTTGGATCGTTCGGGGAGGGTGGTCGAAAAACTGTTTTTT.

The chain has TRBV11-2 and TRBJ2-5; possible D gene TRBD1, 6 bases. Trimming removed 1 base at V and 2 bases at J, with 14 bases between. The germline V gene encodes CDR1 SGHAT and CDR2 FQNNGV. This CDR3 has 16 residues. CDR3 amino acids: CASSLGPGTRQETQYF. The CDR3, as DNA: TGTGCCAGCAGCTTAGGGCCCGGGACAAGGCAAGAGACCCAGTACTTC.

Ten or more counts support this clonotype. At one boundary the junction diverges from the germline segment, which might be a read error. This CDR3 is CSSSLTGGNSPLHF. The CDR3 DNA reads TGTTCCAGCAGCTTAACGGGCGGCAATTCACCCCTCCACTTT. V is TRBV7-3 and J is TRBJ1-6; no clear D gene. CDR3 size: 14 residues. Germline CDR1 SGHTA, CDR2 FQGTGA.

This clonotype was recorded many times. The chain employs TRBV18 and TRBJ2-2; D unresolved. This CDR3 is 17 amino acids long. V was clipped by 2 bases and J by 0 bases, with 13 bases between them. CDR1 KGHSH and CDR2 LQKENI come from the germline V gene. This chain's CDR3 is CASSPLTSATNTGELFF. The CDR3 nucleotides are TGTGCCAGCTCACCATTAACCAGTGCCACGAACACCGGGGAGCTGTTTTTT.

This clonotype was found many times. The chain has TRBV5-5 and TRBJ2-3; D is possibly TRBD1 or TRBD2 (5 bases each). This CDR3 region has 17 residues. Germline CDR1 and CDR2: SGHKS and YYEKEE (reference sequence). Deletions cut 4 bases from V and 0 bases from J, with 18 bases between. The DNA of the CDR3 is TGTGCCAGCAGCGTGCGCCCGGGACCCACTAGCACAGATACGCAGTATTTT. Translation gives CASSVRPGPTSTDTQYF.

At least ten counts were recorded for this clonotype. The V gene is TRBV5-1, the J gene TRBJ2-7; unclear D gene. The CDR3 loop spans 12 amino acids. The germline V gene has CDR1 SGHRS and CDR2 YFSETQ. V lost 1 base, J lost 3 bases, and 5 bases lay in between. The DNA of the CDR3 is TGCGCCAGCAGCTTGACAGACTACGAGCAGTACTTC. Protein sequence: CASSLTDYEQYF.

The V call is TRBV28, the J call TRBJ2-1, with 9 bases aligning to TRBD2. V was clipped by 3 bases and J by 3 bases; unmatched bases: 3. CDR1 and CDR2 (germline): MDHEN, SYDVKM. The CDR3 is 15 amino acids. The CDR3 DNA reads TGTGCCAGCAGTTTCTTACTAGCGGGCTACAATGAGCAGTTCTTC. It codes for CASSFLLAGYNEQFF.